The present entry profiles one T cell receptor beta chain with its context. The data were taken from a study of T cell changes during pregnancy in multiple sclerosis. V shed 5 bases and J 7 bases; nucleotides not matched to a gene: 12. Germline-derived CDR1 and CDR2 are LNHDA and SQIVND (reference sequence). This CDR3 region has 15 residues. The method was immunoSEQ multiplex PCR; TCRdb's version includes in-frame clones alone and lacks a portion of them. The sample consists of 95,000 to 100,000 clones, about 90% of them appearing once. Sequencing used peripheral blood, obtained in the second trimester of pregnancy. The source of this sequence is a female donor with multiple sclerosis, enrolled in a pregnancy study. The chain employs TRBV19 and TRBJ2-7; 9 bases align to TRBD2. CDR3 bases: TGTGCCAGTAGTCTACCGGGACTAGCCCCGTTTGAGCAGTACTTC. Its translation is CASSLPGLAPFEQYF.